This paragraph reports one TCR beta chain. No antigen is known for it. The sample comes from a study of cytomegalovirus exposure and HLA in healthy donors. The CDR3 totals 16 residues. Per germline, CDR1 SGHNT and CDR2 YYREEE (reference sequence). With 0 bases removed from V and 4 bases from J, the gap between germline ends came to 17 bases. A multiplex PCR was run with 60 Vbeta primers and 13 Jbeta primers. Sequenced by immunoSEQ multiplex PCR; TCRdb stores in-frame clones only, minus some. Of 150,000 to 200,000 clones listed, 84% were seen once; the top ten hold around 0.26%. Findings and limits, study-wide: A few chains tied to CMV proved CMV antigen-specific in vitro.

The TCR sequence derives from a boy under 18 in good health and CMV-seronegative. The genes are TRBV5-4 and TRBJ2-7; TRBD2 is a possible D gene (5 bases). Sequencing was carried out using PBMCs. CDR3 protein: CASSLDLSVGSYEQYF. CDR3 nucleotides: TGTGCCAGCAGCTTGGATCTTAGCGTGGGGTCTTACGAGCAGTACTTC.